These 4 T cell receptor beta chains share one sample of origin, sequenced in a study of CD8+CD57+ T cells in acquired aplastic anemia. The template for TCR beta VDJ and CDR3 sequence profiling was genomic DNA. MiXCR was run by TCRdb on the reads, yielding one entry per CDR3 protein. The sample carries 150,000 to 200,000 distinct CDR3 sequences, 40% to 50% recorded once. The authors sequenced patients whose flow cytometry had shown CD8+CD57+ cell expansion. Sequencing was carried out using sorted CD4+, CD8+, or CD8+CD57+ T cells (not recorded which) from PBMCs. These receptors were obtained from a human donor with aplastic anemia.

This clonotype has only one observation. V gene TRBV2 combines with J gene TRBJ2-7; no clear D. Germline CDR1 is SNHLY and CDR2 is FYNNEI. CDR3 length: 14 amino acids. Trimming removed 3 bases at V and 0 bases at J, with 9 bases between. CDR3 in amino acids: CASSDGRFSYEQYF. CDR3 DNA: TGTGCCAGCAGTGACGGCAGGTTCTCCTACGAGCAGTACTTC.

The chain couples TRBV5-1 to TRBJ2-6, with 7 bases fitting TRBD1. Germline V lookup: CDR1 SGHRS, CDR2 YFSETQ. V shed 2 bases, J shed 3 bases, and the junction held 2 bases outside the gene matches. The CDR3 totals 15 residues. CDR3 loop: CASSFNRGGANVLTF. CDR3 bases: TGCGCCAGCAGCTTCAACAGGGGTGGGGCCAACGTCCTGACTTTC. The entire variable domain, with the rest obtained from reference TRBV5-1 and TRBJ2-6, is as follows: KAGVTQTPRYLIKTRGQQVTLSCSPISGHRSVSWYQQTPGQGLQFLFEYFSETQRNKGNFPGRFSGRQFSNSRSEMNVSTLELGDSALYLCASSFNRGGANVLTFGAGSRLTVL.

This clonotype came up a few times. The chain is built from TRBV7-3 and TRBJ2-7; possibly TRBD1 or TRBD2 for D (5 bases each). CDR1 is SGHTA and CDR2 is FQGTGA in the germline V gene. Trimming shortened V by 1 base and J by 4 bases, and 29 bases separated the two germline ends. The length of the CDR3 is 20 residues. The CDR3 here is CASSLNEGTRAPSNFYEQYF. The CDR3 coding sequence is TGTGCCAGCAGCTTAAATGAGGGAACCAGGGCTCCGTCAAACTTTTACGAGCAGTACTTC.

This clonotype was found a few times. The V call is TRBV15, the J call TRBJ2-7; 7 nucleotides agree with TRBD2. Germline lookup yields CDR1 LNHNV and CDR2 YYDKDF (reference sequence). The CDR3 totals 12 residues. V dropped 1 base and J dropped 6; count of bases not matched to a gene: 0. The DNA of the CDR3 is TGTGCCACCAGCAGAGCGGGAGGCGAGCAGTACTTC. This gives the protein CATSRAGGEQYF.